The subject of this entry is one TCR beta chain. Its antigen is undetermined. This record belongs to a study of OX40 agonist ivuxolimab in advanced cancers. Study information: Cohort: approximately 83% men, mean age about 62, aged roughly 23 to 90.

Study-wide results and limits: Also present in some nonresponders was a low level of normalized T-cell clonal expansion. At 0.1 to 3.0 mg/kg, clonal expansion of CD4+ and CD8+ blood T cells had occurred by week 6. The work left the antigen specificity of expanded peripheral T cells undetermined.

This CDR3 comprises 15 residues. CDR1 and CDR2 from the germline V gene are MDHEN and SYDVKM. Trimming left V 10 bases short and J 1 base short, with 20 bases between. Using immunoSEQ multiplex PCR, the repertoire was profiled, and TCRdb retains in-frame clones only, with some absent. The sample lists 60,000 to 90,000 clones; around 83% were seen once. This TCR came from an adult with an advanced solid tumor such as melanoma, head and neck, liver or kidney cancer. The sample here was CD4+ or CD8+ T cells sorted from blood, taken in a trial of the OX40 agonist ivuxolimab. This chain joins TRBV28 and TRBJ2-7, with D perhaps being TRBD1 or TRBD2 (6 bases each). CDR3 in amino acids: CAIGGLVIGSYEQYF. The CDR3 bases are TGTGCCATTGGGGGGCTAGTAATCGGGTCCTACGAGCAGTACTTC.